This T cell receptor beta chain was sequenced in a study of blood T cell repertoires in COVID-19. TCRdb's table, derived via immunoSEQ multiplex PCR, lists solely in-frame clones and lacks some. In the table there are tens of thousands of clones, roughly 70% of which are singletons. Material: peripheral blood. This receptor was identified in a man aged 80 or over with acute or convalescent COVID-19.

The CDR3 is CASSSRPRLGGAFF. The CDR3 DNA reads as TGTGCCAGCAGCTCCCGTCCAAGGTTAGGAGGAGCTTTCTTT. The V gene is TRBV7-9, the J gene TRBJ1-1; D remains unclear. CDR1 and CDR2 (germline): SEHNR, FQNEAQ (reference sequence). The V end lost 4 bases, the J end lost 10 bases, and 19 bases lay between the germline ends. There are 14 residues in the CDR3.